The 6 T cell receptor beta chains reported below all come from one sample, sequenced in a study of Graves' ophthalmopathy and Graves' hyperthyroidism. RNA served as the template for amplifying TCR beta CDR3 regions. First-round RT-PCR employed HTBI primers, with a second-round multiplex PCR after it. MiXCR was run by TCRdb on the multiplex PCR reads, yielding one entry per CDR3 protein. The sample records around 1,000,000 distinct CDR3 sequences, about 35% being singletons. Source material: peripheral blood or thyroid tissue (not recorded which). The receptors originated from an adult man with Graves' hyperthyroidism.

This clonotype occurred many times. The rearrangement joins TRBV29-1 to TRBJ2-2; no definite D call. Germline V CDR1 and CDR2: SQVTM, ANQGSEA. Trimming shortened V by 3 bases and J by 0 bases, and 8 bases separated the two germline ends. This CDR3 is built from 14 residues. In DNA, the CDR3 is TGCAGCGTTGAGGGTGCGCCGAACACCGGGGAGCTGTTTTTT. This encodes CSVEGAPNTGELFF.

This clonotype showed up many times. The chain joins TRBV2 to TRBJ2-7, with D unclear. This CDR3 is built from 14 residues. Germline lookup yields CDR1 SNHLY and CDR2 FYNNEI. V was pared by 8 bases and J by 0 bases, with 14 bases between. The CDR3 spells CASSALDGSYEQYF. CDR3 in DNA: TGTGCCAGCTCGGCGCTAGACGGCTCCTACGAGCAGTACTTC.

The chain has TRBV20-1 and TRBJ2-2; 9 bases match TRBD2. The CDR3 is 16 amino acids. CDR1 is DFQATT, CDR2 SNEGSKA, per germline (reference sequence). V was clipped by 1 base and J by 3 bases; unmatched bases: 6. CDR3 in DNA: TGCAGTGCTAGAGTACCTAGCGGGGTATACACCGGGGAGCTGTTTTTT. Its protein product is CSARVPSGVYTGELFF.

This chain links TRBV7-2 with TRBJ2-5; TRBD2 matches at 7 bases. The germline V gene encodes CDR1 SGHTA and CDR2 FQGNSA. The CDR3 spans 18 residues. After removal of 4 bases from V and 3 bases from J, the junction contained 17 bases not matched to a gene. CDR3 region: CASSSAYPRTRDKETQYF. The CDR3 nucleotides are TGTGCCAGCAGCTCAGCTTACCCCCGGACTAGAGATAAAGAGACCCAGTACTTC.

This clonotype turned up a few times. The CDR3 region is CSANRLAETNYQETQYF. The CDR3 bases are TGCAGTGCTAACCGACTAGCGGAAACTAACTACCAAGAGACCCAGTACTTC. The V call is TRBV20-1, the J call TRBJ2-5; 9 bases line up with TRBD2. The CDR3 has 17 residues. V shed 4 bases and J 0 bases; nucleotides not matched to a gene: 12. The V gene's germline CDR1 is DFQATT and CDR2 SNEGSKA (reference sequence).

This clonotype was recorded once. The chain joins TRBV7-9 to TRBJ1-2, with D possibly matching TRBD1 (5 bases). The CDR3 spans 14 residues. Germline CDR1 is SEHNR and CDR2 is FQNEAQ (reference sequence). V lost 1 base to trimming and J lost 7 bases, with 13 bases between them. The CDR3 DNA is TGTGCCAGCAGCTTAGAACTGGGGCATGGTGGCTACACCTTC. The encoded protein is CASSLELGHGGYTF.